These 10 T cell receptor beta chains share one sample of origin, sequenced in a study of shared clonotypes between healthy human individuals. The assay was immunoSEQ multiplex PCR, and TCRdb's table has in-frame clones only and misses some. The top ten hold 0.61% of the sample, which has around 980,000 clones, about four fifths seen once. The source material was memory CD4+ T cells from PBMCs. Subset defined: CD45RA-negative fraction. These receptors all come from a man aged 18 to 35 in good health. Some clones in this sample may be carry-over from other donors' samples.

Comments on this clone: A single base is all that separates this from a far larger clone, so a read error is likely. This sequence joins TRBV30 and TRBJ2-1; no clear D gene. Germline V gene lookup returns CDR1 GTSNPN and CDR2 SVGIG (reference sequence). CDR3 length equals 12 residues. Here the CDR3 reads CAWSDTSPEQLF. For the CDR3, the DNA is TGTGCCTGGAGTGACACGAGCCCTGAGCAGCTCTTC.

The rearrangement joins TRBV5-1 to TRBJ2-7, with a weak D call TRBD1 (6 bases). The CDR3 is 12 residues long. V lost 7 bases, J lost 1 base, and 9 bases lay in between. Germline V gene data show CDR1 as SGHRS and CDR2 as YFSETQ. CDR3 in amino acids: CASSTGSYEQYF. DNA of the CDR3: TGCGCCAGCTCAACAGGGTCCTACGAGCAGTACTTC.

This clone has ten or more counts. J is TRBJ1-1 and V is TRBV2; D remains unclear. CDR1 and CDR2 from the germline V gene are SNHLY and FYNNEI. Deletions cut 6 bases from V and 5 bases from J, with 10 bases between. The CDR3 covers 12 residues. The CDR3 protein is CASSWLRTEAFF. CDR3 DNA: TGTGCCAGCAGCTGGCTACGGACTGAAGCTTTCTTT.

The V and J genes are TRBV2 and TRBJ2-7; D not certain. V was shortened by 0 bases and J by 6 bases, with 12 bases between the two germline ends. Per the germline V gene, CDR1 is SNHLY and CDR2 is FYNNEI. The CDR3 runs 14 residues. This CDR3 is CASSEAGRGAEQYF. The CDR3 bases are TGTGCCAGCAGTGAAGCGGGTAGAGGAGCCGAGCAGTACTTC. The whole variable domain, filled in from reference TRBV2 and TRBJ2-7, reads EPEVTQTPSHQVTQMGQEVILRCVPISNHLYFYWYRQILGQKVEFLVSFYNNEISEKSEIFDDQFSVERPDGSNFTLKIRSTKLEDSAMYFCASSEAGRGAEQYFGPGTRLTVT.

The chain joins TRBV19 to TRBJ2-6; D could derive from TRBD1 or TRBD2 (6 bases each). Trimming removed 7 bases from V and 4 bases from J, with 23 bases in between. The germline V gene encodes CDR1 LNHDA and CDR2 SQIVND (reference sequence). This CDR3 is built from 18 residues. CDR3 protein: CASNNIRGGGSGANVLTF. The CDR3 DNA follows: TGTGCCAGTAATAACATCAGGGGAGGCGGATCCGGGGCCAACGTCCTGACTTTC.

This clone has just one count. V usage is TRBV4-1 and J usage is TRBJ1-1, with 8 bases aligning to TRBD1. After removal of 4 bases from V and 11 bases from J, the junction contained 3 bases not matched to a gene. CDR3 size: 11 residues. CDR1 is MGHRA and CDR2 is YSYEKL in the germline V gene. The DNA of the CDR3 is TGCGCCAGCAGCCGGCAGGGGGCCGCTTTCTTT. This codes for CASSRQGAAFF.

This clone appeared once. In DNA form, the CDR3 reads TGCAGCGTTGTACCCCTGGGCGCTAGCACAGATACGCAGTATTTT. It yields the protein CSVVPLGASTDTQYF. The chain employs TRBV29-1 and TRBJ2-3; the D is unclear. Deletions cut 4 bases from V and 0 bases from J, with 14 bases between. CDR1 is SQVTM and CDR2 is ANQGSEA in the germline V gene. The CDR3 is 15 amino acids.

V is TRBV5-1 and J is TRBJ2-1, with D possibly matching TRBD1 (6 bases). Trimming shortened V by 5 bases and J by 3 bases, and 21 bases separated the two germline ends. The CDR3 has 17 amino acids. CDR1 is SGHRS, CDR2 YFSETQ, per germline. The CDR3 DNA reads as TGCGCCAGCAGGGACTTGGTTGGCAGGGGCGACTACAATGAGCAGTTCTTC. Amino acids: CASRDLVGRGDYNEQFF.

This clone was found a few times. A read error is possible here, since a much larger clone lies one base away. The same CDR3 arises from other DNA sequences in this sample as well. The chain employs TRBV5-1 and TRBJ2-3; TRBD1 is a possible D gene (5 bases). CDR1 is SGHRS and CDR2 is YFSETQ in the germline V gene. This CDR3 contains 14 residues. Written as DNA, the CDR3 is TGCGCCAGCAGCTTGGCCTACAAGACAGATACGCAGTACTTT. This codes for CASSLAYKTDTQYF. The variable domain in full, with the rest retrieved from reference TRBV5-1 and TRBJ2-3, is KAGVTQTPRYLIKTRGQQVTLSCSPISGHRSVSWYQQTPGQGLQFLFEYFSETQRNKGNFPGRFSGRQFSNSRSEMNVSTLELGDSALYLCASSLAYKTDTQYFGPGTRLTVL.

Comments on this clone: Other DNA sequences within the sample encode an identical CDR3. J is TRBJ1-5 and V is TRBV5-1; D uncertain. The CDR3 is 13 amino acids. CDR1 SGHRS and CDR2 YFSETQ come from the germline V gene. V gave up 0 bases and J gave up 6 bases, with 7 bases separating them. The CDR3 nucleotides read TGCGCCAGCAGCTTGGATGGATTTCAGCCCCAGCATTTT. Its translation: CASSLDGFQPQHF.